The 32 T cell receptor beta chains given below trace back to one sample, sequenced in a study of T cell repertoires in ileal Crohn's disease. Assay: immunoSEQ multiplex PCR; the TCRdb copy retains only in-frame clones and omits some. The sample lists 15,000 or so clones, around 80% occurring once. As to time point: neoterminal ileum biopsy at postoperative endoscopy, about 6 months after surgery. Source material: ileal tissue. Every receptor here comes from an adult with Crohn's disease.

The rearrangement uses TRBV6-1 and TRBJ1-2; maybe TRBD1 (6 bases). The germline V gene has CDR1 MNHNS and CDR2 SASEGT. Trimming stripped 7 bases from V and 8 bases from J, with 11 bases between. The CDR3 sequence is 11 residues long. The CDR3 spells CASTRGGGYTF. As DNA, the CDR3 is TGTGCCAGCACTCGCGGGGGCGGCTACACCTTC.

This clone was counted a few times. V gene TRBV5-1 combines with J gene TRBJ1-1; no firm D call. Germline V gene data show CDR1 as SGHRS and CDR2 as YFSETQ. This CDR3 is 13 amino acids long. V was pared by 7 bases and J by 1 base, with 11 bases between. The CDR3 region is CASCTQSNTEAFF. CDR3 sequence (DNA): TGCGCCAGCTGTACCCAATCGAACACTGAAGCTTTCTTT.

V gene TRBV4-1 combines with J gene TRBJ2-5; TRBD2 matches 10 bases. The CDR3 has 20 residues. Germline V lookup: CDR1 MGHRA, CDR2 YSYEKL. V was pared by 1 base and J by 5 bases, with 19 bases of the junction left unmatched. CDR3 residues: CASSQGVGESGRAWGETQYF. The CDR3 nucleotides are TGCGCCAGCAGCCAAGGGGTTGGTGAGAGCGGGAGGGCCTGGGGGGAGACCCAGTACTTC.

The chain has TRBV5-1 and TRBJ2-2, with 12 positions matching TRBD1. This CDR3 region has 15 residues. Per germline, CDR1 SGHRS and CDR2 YFSETQ. The ends lost 4 bases at V and 5 bases at J; junction bases unmatched: 3. The CDR3 DNA reads TGCGCCAGCAGCCGGGACAGGGGGCGGACCGGGGAGCTGTTTTTT. Protein sequence: CASSRDRGRTGELFF.

The CDR3 DNA reads as TGTGCCACCAGCAAGACTCGAGACAGGGGGAATCAGCCCCAGCATTTT. Protein: CATSKTRDRGNQPQHF. The chain links TRBV15 to TRBJ1-5; 9 bases line up with TRBD1. Germline CDR1 and CDR2: LNHNV and YYDKDF (reference sequence). CDR3 length equals 16 residues. After removal of 4 bases from V and 4 bases from J, the junction contained 8 bases not matched to a gene.

The chain couples TRBV7-9 to TRBJ2-7, with D possibly being TRBD2 (6 bases). In germline, CDR1 is SEHNR, CDR2 FQNEAQ (reference sequence). V gave up 5 bases and J gave up 4 bases, with 18 bases separating them. This CDR3 has 15 amino acids. Written as DNA, the CDR3 is TGTGCCAGCAGCCCCCCCCTGCGGGGCAAATACGAGCAGTACTTC. Amino acids: CASSPPLRGKYEQYF.

There are a few counts of this clone. This sequence joins TRBV6-6 and TRBJ2-7; 10 bases align to TRBD2. Germline V gene sequence: CDR1 MNHNY, CDR2 SVGAGI (reference sequence). CDR3 length equals 13 residues. Germline trimming cut 7 bases from V and 7 bases from J; bases unmatched to any gene: 7. Here the CDR3 DNA reads TGTGCCAGCAAACCCGGGACTAGCGTTGAGCAGTACTTC. As protein: CASKPGTSVEQYF.

V and J are TRBV4-3 and TRBJ1-1; tentative D call: TRBD1 (5 bases). This CDR3 has 15 amino acids. Per germline, CDR1 LGHNA and CDR2 YSLEER. V lost 0 bases and J 1 base, leaving 9 bases between the germline ends. Here the CDR3 DNA reads TGCGCCAGCAGCCAAGAGCCCCAGGGGAACACTGAAGCTTTCTTT. Translation: CASSQEPQGNTEAFF.

This chain connects TRBV5-1 to TRBJ1-4; D gene ambiguous. The germline V gene encodes CDR1 SGHRS and CDR2 YFSETQ. V lost 4 bases and J lost 0, with 10 bases in between. This CDR3 is 15 amino acids long. The CDR3 here is CASSRAGATNEKLFF. The CDR3 DNA reads as TGCGCCAGCAGCAGAGCAGGAGCAACTAATGAAAAACTGTTTTTT.

The sample holds a few counts of this clone. This chain links TRBV5-1 with TRBJ1-5, with no clear D. V was shortened by 4 bases and J by 7 bases, with 15 bases between the two germline ends. The CDR3 sequence is 14 residues long. CDR1 is SGHRS, CDR2 YFSETQ, per germline. The CDR3 DNA reads TGCGCCAGCAGCCCCGGACTGGCAGGCCAGCCCCAGCATTTT. It is translated as CASSPGLAGQPQHF.

The rearrangement joins TRBV7-2 to TRBJ2-7; the match to TRBD2 covers 10 bases. Losses at the gene ends were 5 bases for V and 5 bases for J; bases not matched to a gene: 9. The CDR3 consists of 15 residues. Germline assignment: CDR1 SGHTA and CDR2 FQGNSA. This chain's CDR3 is CASSPTSGIVNEQYF. For the CDR3, the DNA is TGTGCCAGCAGCCCCACTAGCGGGATTGTCAACGAGCAGTACTTC.

The rearrangement uses TRBV18 and TRBJ2-1; no firm D call. V lost 3 bases and J lost 7, with 13 bases in between. CDR1 KGHSH and CDR2 LQKENI come from the germline V gene. The CDR3 is 14 amino acids. The CDR3 bases are TGTGCCAGCTCACCCGCTGGAGCTAGGAATGAGCAGTTCTTC. Encoded protein: CASSPAGARNEQFF.

This chain uses TRBV28 with TRBJ2-7; possibly TRBD2 for D (6 bases). Trimming left V 8 bases short and J 4 bases short, with 12 bases between. The CDR3 extends over 12 amino acids. CDR1 and CDR2 from the germline V gene are MDHEN and SYDVKM. CDR3 DNA sequence: TGTGCCAGCCAAAGGGCGGGATACGAGCAGTACTTC. Translating it yields CASQRAGYEQYF. Drawing the rest from reference TRBV28 and TRBJ2-7, the complete variable domain is DVKVTQSSRYLVKRTGEKVFLECVQDMDHENMFWYRQDPGLGLRLIYFSYDVKMKEKGDIPEGYSVSREKKERFSLILESASTNQTSMYLCASQRAGYEQYFGPGTRLTVT.

The chain carries TRBV28 and TRBJ2-1; 7 bases agree with TRBD2. The V segment lost 3 bases and the J segment 10 bases; nucleotides outside the gene matches: 12. The CDR3 is 15 amino acids. From germline, CDR1 is MDHEN and CDR2 SYDVKM. The DNA of the CDR3 is TGTGCCAGCAGTTTGCCACCGGGACTACCCGCCGAGCAGTTCTTC. Its protein product is CASSLPPGLPAEQFF.

The chain joins TRBV7-2 to TRBJ2-7; no clear D. This CDR3 contains 13 residues. Per the germline V gene, CDR1 is SGHTA and CDR2 is FQGNSA. Trimming left V 1 base short and J 6 bases short, with 10 bases between. As DNA, the CDR3 is TGTGCCAGCAGCTTAGTCGAACGCGCCGAGCAGTACTTC. Its translation is CASSLVERAEQYF. The full variable domain, its missing parts supplied by reference TRBV7-2 and TRBJ2-7, is GAGVSQSPSNKVTEKGKDVELRCDPISGHTALYWYRQSLGQGLEFLIYFQGNSAPDKSGLPSDRFSAERTGGSVSTLTIQRTQQEDSAVYLCASSLVERAEQYFGPGTRLTVT.

This chain joins TRBV2 and TRBJ2-3; 9 bases fit TRBD2. Germline lookup yields CDR1 SNHLY and CDR2 FYNNEI. V lost 4 bases and J lost 4; bases outside the gene matches: 3. The length of the CDR3 is 14 residues. The CDR3 sequence is CASSVLAGPDTQYF. DNA of the CDR3: TGTGCCAGCAGTGTCCTAGCGGGGCCAGATACGCAGTATTTT.

The CDR3 DNA is TGTGCCAGCAGCTTAAAGGGTACAGGGGCGTCGTACCAAGAGACCCAGTACTTC. It encodes CASSLKGTGASYQETQYF. This chain connects TRBV7-9 to TRBJ2-5, with 7 bases lining up with TRBD1. The CDR3 sequence is 18 residues long. Germline lookup yields CDR1 SEHNR and CDR2 FQNEAQ (reference sequence). With 2 bases clipped from V and 0 bases from J, the junction kept 12 bases outside the gene matches.

The J gene is TRBJ2-7, the V gene TRBV5-5; D is possibly TRBD2 (5 bases). Germline lookup yields CDR1 SGHKS and CDR2 YYEKEE (reference sequence). Deletions cut 4 bases from V and 4 bases from J, with 12 bases between. The CDR3 has 13 residues. The CDR3 is CASSPGMRYEQYF. For the CDR3, the DNA is TGTGCCAGCAGCCCCGGGATGAGGTACGAGCAGTACTTC.

The V call is TRBV7-2, the J call TRBJ2-2; TRBD1 aligns across 12 bases. The CDR3 consists of 19 residues. Germline V gives CDR1 SGHTA, CDR2 FQGNSA. J was trimmed by 5 bases and V by 5 bases; bases with no gene match: 15. DNA of the CDR3: TGTGCCAGCAGCCCGGGACAGGGGGCCAGCGGGGGGAAAACCGGGGAGCTGTTTTTT. It translates to CASSPGQGASGGKTGELFF.

The V call is TRBV19, the J call TRBJ1-2; 7 nucleotides match TRBD1. The CDR3 runs 14 residues. The germline gives CDR1 LNHDA, CDR2 SQIVND (reference sequence). Germline trimming cut 5 bases from V and 7 bases from J; bases unmatched to any gene: 10. CDR3 region: CASSGQGGSGGYTF. In DNA, the CDR3 is TGTGCCAGTAGTGGTCAGGGGGGTTCGGGTGGCTACACCTTC.

In this sample, this clone turned up a few times. Other DNA sequences from this sample encode an identical CDR3 as well. This sequence joins TRBV28 and TRBJ1-2, with D maybe TRBD1 (5 bases). The V gene's germline CDR1 is MDHEN and CDR2 SYDVKM. The CDR3 runs 12 residues. V was shortened by 2 bases and J by 4 bases, with 5 bases between the two germline ends. The CDR3 reads CASSLQGYGYTF. In DNA form, the CDR3 reads TGTGCCAGCAGTTTACAGGGCTATGGCTACACCTTC.

Turning to this clone: Other DNA sequences from this sample encode an identical CDR3 as well. The chain carries TRBV5-1 and TRBJ2-7; the match to TRBD1 covers 8 bases. This CDR3 has 14 residues. Trimming at V came to 4 bases and at J to 4 bases, leaving 7 bases not matched to a gene. Germline assignment: CDR1 SGHRS and CDR2 YFSETQ. The chain's CDR3 is CASSTQGAGYEQYF. Here the CDR3 DNA reads TGCGCCAGCAGCACCCAGGGGGCGGGTTACGAGCAGTACTTC.

The chain uses TRBV6-1 and TRBJ1-1; a possible D gene is TRBD1 (5 bases). CDR3 length: 16 amino acids. V gave up 1 base and J gave up 1 base, with 13 bases separating them. Germline V gene sequence: CDR1 MNHNS, CDR2 SASEGT. In nucleotides, the CDR3 is TGTGCCAGCAGTGAAGGGTCCAGGGTGAGGAACACTGAAGCTTTCTTT. This translates into CASSEGSRVRNTEAFF.

The genes are TRBV6-1 and TRBJ2-1; the match to TRBD2 covers 7 bases. CDR3 size: 15 residues. CDR1 MNHNS and CDR2 SASEGT come from the germline V gene. V was pared by 11 bases and J by 7 bases, with 17 bases of the junction left unmatched. The CDR3 reads CAGESGGEGSNEQFF. DNA for the CDR3: TGTGCCGGAGAGAGTGGAGGGGAGGGGTCGAATGAGCAGTTCTTC.

The CDR3 loop reads CASSLGTGSDSEKLFF. The CDR3 nucleotides are TGTGCCAGCAGCTTAGGGACAGGGTCAGATTCAGAAAAACTGTTTTTT. This chain connects TRBV11-2 to TRBJ1-4, with TRBD1 matching 8 bases. V lost 1 base and J lost 8; bases outside the gene matches: 9. Germline assignment: CDR1 SGHAT and CDR2 FQNNGV. The length of the CDR3 is 16 residues.

This chain uses TRBV28 with TRBJ1-5; maybe TRBD1 (6 bases). CDR1 is MDHEN and CDR2 is SYDVKM in the germline V gene. The CDR3 loop spans 14 amino acids. The V and J ends lost 4 bases and 7 bases respectively, with 14 bases between them. CDR3 amino acids: CASSSLGGLQPQHF. The CDR3 coding sequence is TGTGCCAGCAGTTCCCTGGGGGGGCTCCAGCCCCAGCATTTT.

The J gene is TRBJ1-3, the V gene TRBV15; maybe TRBD1 (5 bases). The CDR3 runs 16 residues. V lost 1 base, J lost 0 bases, and 10 bases lay in between. Germline V lookup: CDR1 LNHNV, CDR2 YYDKDF (reference sequence). The CDR3 is CATSRGRGSSGNTIYF. The CDR3 nucleotides are TGTGCCACCAGCAGAGGGAGGGGAAGCTCTGGAAACACCATATATTTT.

The chain recombines TRBV5-4 with TRBJ2-5; no reliable D call. V dropped 0 bases and J dropped 3 bases, with 12 bases sitting between them. This CDR3 has 15 residues. Per the germline V gene, CDR1 is SGHNT and CDR2 is YYREEE (reference sequence). CDR3 loop: CASSLGRQYKETQYF. In DNA, the CDR3 is TGTGCCAGCAGCTTGGGCAGACAATACAAAGAGACCCAGTACTTC.

The chain has TRBV30 and TRBJ2-1, with D maybe TRBD1 (6 bases). Germline-derived CDR1 and CDR2 are GTSNPN and SVGIG (reference sequence). Trimming removed 0 bases at V and 9 bases at J, with 12 bases between. CDR3 length: 13 residues. The CDR3 nucleotides are TGTGCCTGGAGTGTGTTGGGGGCTGCTGAGCAGTTCTTC. Encoded protein: CAWSVLGAAEQFF.

The J gene is TRBJ1-1, the V gene TRBV7-2; D possibly corresponds to TRBD1 (6 bases). The CDR3 runs 14 residues. Trimming cost V 4 bases and J 4 bases, with 13 bases left between them. CDR1 is SGHTA and CDR2 is FQGNSA in the germline V gene. The CDR3: CASSSDGGGTEAFF. CDR3 nucleotide sequence: TGTGCCAGCAGCTCGGACGGAGGGGGCACTGAAGCTTTCTTT. The full variable domain, completed using reference TRBV7-2 and TRBJ1-1, is GAGVSQSPSNKVTEKGKDVELRCDPISGHTALYWYRQSLGQGLEFLIYFQGNSAPDKSGLPSDRFSAERTGGSVSTLTIQRTQQEDSAVYLCASSSDGGGTEAFFGQGTRLTVV.

The chain joins TRBV7-2 to TRBJ2-5; 12 bases line up with TRBD1. With 6 bases clipped from V and 4 bases from J, the junction kept 9 bases outside the gene matches. This CDR3 spans 16 amino acids. Germline V gene data show CDR1 as SGHTA and CDR2 as FQGNSA. CDR3 sequence: CASRPGQGAQGETQYF. DNA of the CDR3: TGTGCCAGCAGACCGGGACAGGGGGCGCAGGGAGAGACCCAGTACTTC.

The genes are TRBV19 and TRBJ2-4, with 13 bases fitting TRBD2. The length of the CDR3 is 16 residues. The V segment lost 4 bases and the J segment 7 bases; nucleotides outside the gene matches: 7. Germline values: CDR1 LNHDA, CDR2 SQIVND (reference sequence). Here the CDR3 reads CASSKTSGRSLNIQYF. The CDR3 bases are TGTGCCAGTAGTAAGACTAGCGGGAGGAGCTTGAACATTCAGTACTTC. The full variable domain, completed using reference TRBV19 and TRBJ2-4, is DGGITQSPKYLFRKEGQNVTLSCEQNLNHDAMYWYRQDPGQGLRLIYYSQIVNDFQKGDIAEGYSVSREKKESFPLTVTSAQKNPTAFYLCASSKTSGRSLNIQYFGAGTRLSVL.